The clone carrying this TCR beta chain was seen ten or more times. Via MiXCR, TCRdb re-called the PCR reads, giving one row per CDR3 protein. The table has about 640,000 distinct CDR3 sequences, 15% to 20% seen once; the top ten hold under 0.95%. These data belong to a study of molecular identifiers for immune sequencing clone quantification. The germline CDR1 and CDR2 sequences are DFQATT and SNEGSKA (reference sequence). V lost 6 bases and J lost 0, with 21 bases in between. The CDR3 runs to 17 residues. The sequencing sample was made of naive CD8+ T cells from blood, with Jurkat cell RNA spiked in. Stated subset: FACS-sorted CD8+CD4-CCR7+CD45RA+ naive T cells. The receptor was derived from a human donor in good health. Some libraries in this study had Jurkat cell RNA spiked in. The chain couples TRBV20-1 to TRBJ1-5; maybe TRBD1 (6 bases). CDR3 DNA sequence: TGCAGTGCCAGCGTCGGGGGGCCCCGGTATAGCAATCAGCCCCAGCATTTT. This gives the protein CSASVGGPRYSNQPQHF.